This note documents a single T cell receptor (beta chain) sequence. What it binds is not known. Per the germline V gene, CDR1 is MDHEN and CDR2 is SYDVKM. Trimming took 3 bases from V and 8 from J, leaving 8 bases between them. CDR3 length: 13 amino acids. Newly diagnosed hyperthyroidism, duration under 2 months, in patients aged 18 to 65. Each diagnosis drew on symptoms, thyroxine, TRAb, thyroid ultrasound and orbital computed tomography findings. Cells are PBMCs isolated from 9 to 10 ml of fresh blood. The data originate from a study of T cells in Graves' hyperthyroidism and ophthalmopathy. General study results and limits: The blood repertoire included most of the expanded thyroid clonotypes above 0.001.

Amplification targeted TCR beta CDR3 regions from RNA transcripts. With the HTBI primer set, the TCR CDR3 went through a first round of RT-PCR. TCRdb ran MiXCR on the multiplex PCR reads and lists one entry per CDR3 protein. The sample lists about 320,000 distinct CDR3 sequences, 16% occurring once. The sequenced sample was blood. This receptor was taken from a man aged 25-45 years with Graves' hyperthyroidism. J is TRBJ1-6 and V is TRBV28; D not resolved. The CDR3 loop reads CASSLGWHSPLHF. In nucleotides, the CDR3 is TGTGCCAGCAGTTTGGGTTGGCATTCACCCCTCCACTTT.